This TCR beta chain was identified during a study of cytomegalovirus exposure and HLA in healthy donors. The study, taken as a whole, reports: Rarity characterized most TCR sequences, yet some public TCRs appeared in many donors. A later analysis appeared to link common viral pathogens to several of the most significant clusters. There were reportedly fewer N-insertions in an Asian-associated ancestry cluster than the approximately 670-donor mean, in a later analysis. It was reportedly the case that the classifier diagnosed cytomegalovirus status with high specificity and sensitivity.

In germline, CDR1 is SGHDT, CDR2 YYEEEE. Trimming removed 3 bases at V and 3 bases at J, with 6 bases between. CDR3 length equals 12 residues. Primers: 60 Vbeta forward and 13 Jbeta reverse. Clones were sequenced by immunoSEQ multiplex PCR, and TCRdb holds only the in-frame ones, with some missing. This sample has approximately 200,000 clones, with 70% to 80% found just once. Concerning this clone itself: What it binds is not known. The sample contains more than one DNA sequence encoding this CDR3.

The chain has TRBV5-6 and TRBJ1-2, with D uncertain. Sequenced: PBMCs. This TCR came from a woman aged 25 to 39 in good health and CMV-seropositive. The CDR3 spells CASSSGDYGYTF. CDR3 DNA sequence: TGTGCCAGCAGCTCAGGCGACTATGGCTACACCTTC.